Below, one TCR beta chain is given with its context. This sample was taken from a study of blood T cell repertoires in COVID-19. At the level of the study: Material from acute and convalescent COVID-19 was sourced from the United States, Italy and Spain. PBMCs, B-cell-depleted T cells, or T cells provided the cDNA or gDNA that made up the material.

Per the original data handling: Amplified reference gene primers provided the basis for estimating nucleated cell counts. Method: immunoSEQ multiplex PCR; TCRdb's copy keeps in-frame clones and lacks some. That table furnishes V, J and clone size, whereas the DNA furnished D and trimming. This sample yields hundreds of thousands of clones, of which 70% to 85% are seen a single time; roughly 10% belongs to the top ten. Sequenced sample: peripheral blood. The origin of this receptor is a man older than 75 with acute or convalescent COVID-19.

The DNA of the CDR3 is TGTGCCACCAGCAGAGAGGGACGGAGGGTTGACTACACCTTC. Translation gives CATSREGRRVDYTF. The chain joins TRBV15 to TRBJ1-2; perhaps TRBD1 as D (5 bases). The CDR3 is made up of 14 amino acids. Deletions cut 0 bases from V and 10 bases from J, with 15 bases between. CDR1 is LNHNV and CDR2 is YYDKDF in the germline V gene (reference sequence).